This T cell receptor beta chain was identified in a study of T cell responses to AZD1222 COVID-19 vaccine. Study-level results: Only five or six individuals given AZD1222 were seropositive at baseline. Spike-specific TCR breadth and depth grew following two AZD1222 doses.

The CDR3 is 13 residues long. V lost 7 bases, J lost 4 bases, and 13 bases lay in between. CDR1 MDHEN and CDR2 SYDVKM come from the germline V gene. This clone was detected once. The antigen is undetermined. The method was immunoSEQ multiplex PCR; TCRdb's version includes in-frame clones alone and lacks a portion of them. The sample gives approximately 100,000 clones, nearly 90% of which show up once; 2.5% is in the top ten. J is TRBJ1-1 and V is TRBV28; D remains ambiguous. The receptor comes from an adult who received the AZD1222 COVID-19 vaccine. Sequences were derived from peripheral blood, sampled 28 days after the second AZD1222 dose. In nucleotides, the CDR3 is TGTGCCAGCACAATGGTAGGTGTCACTGAAGCTTTCTTT. Translating gives CASTMVGVTEAFF.